Below are 5 T cell receptor beta chains sequenced from a single sample in a study of tumor-infiltrating lymphocytes in primary liver carcinoma. From 500 to 600 ng of total RNA, TCR beta-specific cDNA was reverse-transcribed using a constant-region primer. Three nested multiplex PCR rounds of slightly modified ARM-PCR generated TCR beta libraries. The study ran its first two PCR rounds for approximately 10 cycles each, using TRBV1-TRBV30 forward primers and a C-beta reverse primer. TCRdb analysed the multiplex PCR reads with MiXCR anew, one entry per CDR3 protein. The sample shows fewer than 110,000 distinct CDR3 sequences, 65% to 75% of them seen only once. Co-extraction of RNA and DNA was performed on about 19-33 mg of unsorted bulk tissue. Material: liver tumor tissue from sampling region 2. The subset denotes: tumor region T2, inferior pole. These receptors were taken from a woman aged 60-75 years with primary liver carcinoma and hepatitis B virus infection.

The chain combines TRBV7-9 with TRBJ1-5; D is possibly TRBD1 (6 bases). Trimming stripped 4 bases from V and 5 bases from J, with 21 bases between. Germline CDR1 is SEHNR and CDR2 is FQNEAQ (reference sequence). The CDR3 has 17 amino acids. The CDR3 here is CASSSAAGVRRDQPQHF. The CDR3 coding sequence is TGTGCCAGCAGCTCAGCTGCAGGGGTCAGGAGGGATCAGCCCCAGCATTTT.

Of note for this clonotype: In this CDR3 the conserved last residue, phenylalanine or tryptophan, is missing, so a read error is likely. The DNA is left out, because the CDR3 cannot be placed on it with certainty; the CDR3 is given as TCRdb lists it. This chain connects TRBV29-1 to TRBJ1-1; TRBD1 was called by the table and not checked on the DNA. From germline, CDR1 is SQVTM and CDR2 ANQGSEA. The CDR3 has 9 residues if both end residues are counted. This chain's CDR3 is CSGGDEASS.

About this clonotype: Germline is not matched at one junction end, which may reflect a read error. The genes are TRBV14 and TRBJ2-1, with D tentatively TRBD2 (6 bases). This CDR3 contains 18 residues. Germline V CDR1 and CDR2: SGHDN, FVKESK. DNA of the CDR3: TGTGCCAGCAGCCACCCCGTGGGGGGAGTCGGGCTCTACAATGAGCAGTTATTC. Its translation: CASSHPVGGVGLYNEQLF.

About this clonotype itself: A much larger clone is a single base away; this may be a read error. The V gene is TRBV28, the J gene TRBJ2-4; D ambiguous. V dropped 7 bases and J dropped 2 bases, with 15 bases sitting between them. Germline lookup yields CDR1 MDHEN and CDR2 SYDVKM. The CDR3 consists of 15 residues. CDR3 sequence (DNA): TGTGCCAGCACCAGCCACCAGGTAACCAAAAACATTCAGTACTTC. Protein sequence: CASTSHQVTKNIQYF.

On this clonotype itself: One end of the junction does not line up with germline, which may come from a read error. J is TRBJ2-7 and V is TRBV12-3 or TRBV12-4; 11 nucleotides line up with TRBD1. The CDR3 is made up of 15 amino acids. The CDR3 nucleotides are TGTGTCAGCACCGGACAGGGGGCGAGGACCTACGAGCAGTACTTC. This sequence encodes CVSTGQGARTYEQYF.